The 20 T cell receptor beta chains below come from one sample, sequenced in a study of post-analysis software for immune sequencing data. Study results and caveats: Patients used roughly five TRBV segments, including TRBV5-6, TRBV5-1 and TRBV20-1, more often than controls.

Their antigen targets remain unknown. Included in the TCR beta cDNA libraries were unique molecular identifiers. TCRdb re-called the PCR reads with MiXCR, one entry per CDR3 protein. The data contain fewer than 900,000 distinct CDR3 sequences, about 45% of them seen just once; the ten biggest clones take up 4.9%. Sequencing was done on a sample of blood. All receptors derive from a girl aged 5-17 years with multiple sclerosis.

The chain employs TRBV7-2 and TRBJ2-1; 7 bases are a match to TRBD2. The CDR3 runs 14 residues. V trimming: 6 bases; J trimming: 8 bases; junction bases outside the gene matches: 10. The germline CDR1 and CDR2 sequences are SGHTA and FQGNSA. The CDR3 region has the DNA TGTGCCAGCAGGAGCCCTAGCGGTCTGGATGAGCAGTTCTTC. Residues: CASRSPSGLDEQFF.

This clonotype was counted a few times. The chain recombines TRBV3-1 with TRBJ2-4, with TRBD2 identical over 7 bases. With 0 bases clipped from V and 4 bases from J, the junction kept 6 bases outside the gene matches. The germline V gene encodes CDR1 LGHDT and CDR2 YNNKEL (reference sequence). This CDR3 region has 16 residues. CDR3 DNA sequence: TGTGCCAGCAGCCAAGAGGGGAGACTAGCAAAAAACATTCAGTACTTC. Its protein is CASSQEGRLAKNIQYF.

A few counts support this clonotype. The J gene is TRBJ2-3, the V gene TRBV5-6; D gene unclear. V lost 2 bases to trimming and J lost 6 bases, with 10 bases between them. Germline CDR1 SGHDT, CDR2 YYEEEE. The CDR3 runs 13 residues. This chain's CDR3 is CASSLRPGDTQYF. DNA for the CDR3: TGTGCCAGCAGCTTACGCCCCGGGGATACGCAGTATTTT.

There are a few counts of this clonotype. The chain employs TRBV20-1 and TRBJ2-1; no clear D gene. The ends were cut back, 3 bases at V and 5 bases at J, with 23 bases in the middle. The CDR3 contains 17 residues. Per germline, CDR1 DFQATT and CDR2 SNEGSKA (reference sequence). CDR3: CSASQANRLAAHNEQFF. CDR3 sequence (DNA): TGCAGTGCTAGCCAGGCAAACCGACTCGCGGCCCACAATGAGCAGTTCTTC.

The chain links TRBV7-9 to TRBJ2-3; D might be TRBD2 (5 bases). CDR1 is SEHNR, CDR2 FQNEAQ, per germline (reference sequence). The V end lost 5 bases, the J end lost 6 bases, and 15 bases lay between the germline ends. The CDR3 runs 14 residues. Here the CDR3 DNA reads TGTGCCAGCAGCCCACCGGGATTACGTGATACGCAGTATTTT. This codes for CASSPPGLRDTQYF.

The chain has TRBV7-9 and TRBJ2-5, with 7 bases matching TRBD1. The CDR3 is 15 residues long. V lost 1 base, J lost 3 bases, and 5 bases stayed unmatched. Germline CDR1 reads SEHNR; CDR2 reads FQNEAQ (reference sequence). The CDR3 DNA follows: TGTGCCAGCAGCTTAGGAGACAGGGACAAAGAGACCCAGTACTTC. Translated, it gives CASSLGDRDKETQYF.

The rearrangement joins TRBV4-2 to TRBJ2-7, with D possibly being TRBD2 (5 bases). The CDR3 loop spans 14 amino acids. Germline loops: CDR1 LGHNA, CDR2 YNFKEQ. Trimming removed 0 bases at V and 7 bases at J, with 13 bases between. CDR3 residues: CASSQDRETYEQYF. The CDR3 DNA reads TGTGCCAGCAGCCAAGATAGGGAGACGTATGAGCAGTACTTC.

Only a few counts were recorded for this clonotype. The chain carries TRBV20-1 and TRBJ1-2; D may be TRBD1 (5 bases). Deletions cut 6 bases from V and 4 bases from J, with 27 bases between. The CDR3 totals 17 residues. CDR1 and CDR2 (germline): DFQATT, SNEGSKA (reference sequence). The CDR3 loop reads CSAPRERNPSRGYGYTF. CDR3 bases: TGCAGTGCCCCGAGGGAGAGAAACCCCTCGAGGGGCTATGGCTACACCTTC.

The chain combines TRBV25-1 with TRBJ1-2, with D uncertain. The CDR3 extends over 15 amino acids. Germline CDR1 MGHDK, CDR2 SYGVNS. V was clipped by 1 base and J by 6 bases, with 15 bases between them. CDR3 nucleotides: TGTGCCAGCAGTGAATGGGCCCCAAGCTCGGATGGCTACACCTTC. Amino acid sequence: CASSEWAPSSDGYTF.

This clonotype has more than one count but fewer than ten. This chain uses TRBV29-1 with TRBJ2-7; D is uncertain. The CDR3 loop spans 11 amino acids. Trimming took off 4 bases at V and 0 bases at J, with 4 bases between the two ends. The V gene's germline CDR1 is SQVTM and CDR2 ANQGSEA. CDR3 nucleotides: TGCAGCGTTGGGGCCTCCTACGAGCAGTACTTC. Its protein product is CSVGASYEQYF.

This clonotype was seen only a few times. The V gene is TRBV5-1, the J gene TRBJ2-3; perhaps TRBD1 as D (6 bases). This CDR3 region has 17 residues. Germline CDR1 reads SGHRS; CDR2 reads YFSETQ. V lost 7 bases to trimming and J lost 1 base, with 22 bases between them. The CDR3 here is CASRTAASSGRTDTQYF. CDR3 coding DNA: TGCGCCAGCCGGACAGCGGCCTCCTCGGGCCGCACAGATACGCAGTATTTT.

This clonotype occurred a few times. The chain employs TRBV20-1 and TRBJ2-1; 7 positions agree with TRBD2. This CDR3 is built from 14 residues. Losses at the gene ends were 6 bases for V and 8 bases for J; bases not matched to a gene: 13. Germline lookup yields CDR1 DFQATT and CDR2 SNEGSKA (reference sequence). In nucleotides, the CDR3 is TGCAGTGCCACCCCGGGCGGGAGAGGCTATGAGCAGTTCTTC. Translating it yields CSATPGGRGYEQFF.

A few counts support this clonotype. The CDR3 DNA sequence: TGCAGTGCTAGTCGGGCTAGCGGGTTAAGGCATGAGCAGTTCTTC. Amino acid sequence: CSASRASGLRHEQFF. The rearrangement joins TRBV20-1 to TRBJ2-1; 8 nucleotides agree with TRBD2. Germline V gives CDR1 DFQATT, CDR2 SNEGSKA (reference sequence). The length of the CDR3 is 15 residues. V lost 3 bases and J lost 8; bases outside the gene matches: 12.

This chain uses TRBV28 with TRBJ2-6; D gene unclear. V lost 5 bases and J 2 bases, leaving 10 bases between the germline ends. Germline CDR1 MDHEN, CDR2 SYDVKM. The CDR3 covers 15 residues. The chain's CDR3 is CASSRAFPGANVLTF. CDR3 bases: TGTGCCAGCAGTCGGGCGTTCCCTGGGGCCAACGTCCTGACTTTC.

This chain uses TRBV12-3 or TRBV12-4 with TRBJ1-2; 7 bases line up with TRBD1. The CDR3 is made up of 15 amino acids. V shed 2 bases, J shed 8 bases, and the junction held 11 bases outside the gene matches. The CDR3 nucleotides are TGTGCCAGCAGTTTATCCCCAGGGAGGGGGCAAGGCTACACCTTC. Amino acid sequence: CASSLSPGRGQGYTF.

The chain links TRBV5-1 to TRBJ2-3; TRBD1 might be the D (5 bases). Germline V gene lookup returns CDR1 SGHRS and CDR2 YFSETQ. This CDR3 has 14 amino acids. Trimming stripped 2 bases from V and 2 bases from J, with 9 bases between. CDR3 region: CASSFGAPTDTQYF. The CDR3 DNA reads TGCGCCAGCAGCTTTGGGGCCCCCACAGATACGCAGTATTTT. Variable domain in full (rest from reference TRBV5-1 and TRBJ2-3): KAGVTQTPRYLIKTRGQQVTLSCSPISGHRSVSWYQQTPGQGLQFLFEYFSETQRNKGNFPGRFSGRQFSNSRSEMNVSTLELGDSALYLCASSFGAPTDTQYFGPGTRLTVL.

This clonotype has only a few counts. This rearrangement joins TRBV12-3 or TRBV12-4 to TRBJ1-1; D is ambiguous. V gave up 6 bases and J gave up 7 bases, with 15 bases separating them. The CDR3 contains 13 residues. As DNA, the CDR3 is TGTGCCAGCAGCGTCGTCTTGGGGAGTGAAGCTTTCTTT. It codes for CASSVVLGSEAFF.

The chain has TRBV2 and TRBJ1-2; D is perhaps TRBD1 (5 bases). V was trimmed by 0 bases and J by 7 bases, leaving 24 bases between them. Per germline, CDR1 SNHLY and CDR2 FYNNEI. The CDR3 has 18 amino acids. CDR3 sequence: CASSEAGGVMIPPLGYTF. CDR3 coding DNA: TGTGCCAGCAGTGAAGCCGGGGGGGTAATGATCCCTCCCCTTGGCTACACCTTC.

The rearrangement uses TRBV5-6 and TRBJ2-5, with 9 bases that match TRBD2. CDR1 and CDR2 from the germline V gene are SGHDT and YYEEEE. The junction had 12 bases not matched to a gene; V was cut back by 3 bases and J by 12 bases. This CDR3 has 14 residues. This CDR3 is CASSSYGTSWEKYF. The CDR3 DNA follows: TGTGCCAGCAGCTCTTACGGGACTAGCTGGGAGAAGTACTTC.

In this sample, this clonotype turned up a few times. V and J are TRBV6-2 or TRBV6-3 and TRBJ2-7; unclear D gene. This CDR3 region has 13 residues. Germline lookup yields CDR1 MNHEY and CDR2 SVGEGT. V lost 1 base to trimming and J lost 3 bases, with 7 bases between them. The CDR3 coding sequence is TGTGCCAGCAGTTACTTCGGCGGCTACGAGCAGTACTTC. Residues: CASSYFGGYEQYF.